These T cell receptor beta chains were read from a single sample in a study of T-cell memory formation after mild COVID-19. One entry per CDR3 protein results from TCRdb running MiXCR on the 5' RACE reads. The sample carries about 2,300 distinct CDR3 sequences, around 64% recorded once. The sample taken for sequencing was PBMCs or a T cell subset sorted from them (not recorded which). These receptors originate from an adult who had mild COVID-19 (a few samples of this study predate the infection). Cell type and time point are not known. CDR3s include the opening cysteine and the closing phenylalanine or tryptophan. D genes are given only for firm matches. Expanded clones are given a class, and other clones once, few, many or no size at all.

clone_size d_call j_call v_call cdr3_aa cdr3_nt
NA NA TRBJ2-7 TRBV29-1 CSVVSGFEGTSYEQYF TGCAGCGTTGTTTCAGGGTTCGAGGGGACGTCCTACGAGCAGTACTTC
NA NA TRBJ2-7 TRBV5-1 CASNPGVAKGEQYF TGCGCCAGCAATCCGGGTGTCGCCAAGGGCGAGCAGTACTTC
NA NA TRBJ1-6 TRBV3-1 CASTPGRGNSPLHF TGTGCCAGCACCCCGGGACGGGGGAATTCACCCCTCCACTTT
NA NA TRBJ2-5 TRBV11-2 CASSLDPIGGLETQYF TGTGCCAGCAGCTTAGATCCAATTGGGGGGTTAGAGACCCAGTACTTC
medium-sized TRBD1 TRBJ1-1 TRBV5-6 CASSPGGGAWTEAFF TGTGCCAGCAGCCCAGGGGGGGGCGCATGGACTGAAGCTTTCTTT
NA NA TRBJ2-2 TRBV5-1 CASSSGAAGELFF TGCGCCAGCAGCTCCGGGGCCGCCGGGGAGCTGTTTTTT
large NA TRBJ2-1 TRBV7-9 CASSYSGYNEQFF TGTGCCAGCAGCTATAGCGGCTACAATGAGCAGTTCTTC
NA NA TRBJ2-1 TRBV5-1 CASRSGPYNEQFF TGCGCCAGCAGATCAGGGCCGTACAATGAGCAGTTCTTC
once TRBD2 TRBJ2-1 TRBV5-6 CASSSTRRTSGGAFSSSYNEQFF TGTGCCAGCAGCTCTACCCGCAGGACTAGCGGGGGGGCATTCTCCAGCTCCTACAATGAGCAGTTCTTC
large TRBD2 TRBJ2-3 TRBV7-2 CASSLFGLAGVDTQYF TGTGCCAGCAGCTTATTCGGACTAGCGGGAGTAGATACGCAGTATTTT
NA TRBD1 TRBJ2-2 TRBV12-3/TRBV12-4 CASSPWGQVNTGELFF TGTGCCAGCAGTCCATGGGGACAGGTGAACACCGGGGAGCTGTTTTTT
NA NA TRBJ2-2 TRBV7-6 CASSPTWGMNTGELFF TGTGCCAGCAGCCCTACATGGGGGATGAACACCGGGGAGCTGTTTTTT
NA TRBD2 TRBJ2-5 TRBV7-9 CASTLAGAEETQYF TGTGCCAGCACCCTAGCGGGGGCCGAAGAGACCCAGTACTTC
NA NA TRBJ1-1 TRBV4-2 CASSQVGYTEAFF TGTGCCAGCAGCCAAGTGGGTTACACTGAAGCTTTCTTT
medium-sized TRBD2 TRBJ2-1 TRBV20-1 CSARTGLAAYSYNEQFF TGCAGTGCTCGGACGGGACTAGCGGCCTACTCCTACAATGAGCAGTTCTTC
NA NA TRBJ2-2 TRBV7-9 CASSLSFSDKSNTGELFF TGTGCCAGCAGCTTAAGTTTCAGTGACAAATCGAACACCGGGGAGCTGTTTTTT
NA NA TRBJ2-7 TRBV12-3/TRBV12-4 CASSLNTALSYEQYF TGTGCCAGCAGTCTGAATACAGCACTATCCTACGAGCAGTACTTC
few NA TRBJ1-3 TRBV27 CASRPLRDTSGNTIYF TGTGCCAGCAGGCCTCTCCGGGACACCTCTGGAAACACCATATATTTT
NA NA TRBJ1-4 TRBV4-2 CASSQGYNVREKLFF TGTGCCAGCAGCCAAGGTTACAACGTACGTGAAAAACTGTTTTTT
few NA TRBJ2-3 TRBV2 CASSERMSRGDTQYF TGTGCCAGCAGTGAAAGGATGAGTCGGGGAGATACGCAGTATTTT
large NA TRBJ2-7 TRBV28 CASKLSGISYEQYF TGTGCCAGCAAACTTTCCGGGATCTCCTACGAGCAGTACTTC
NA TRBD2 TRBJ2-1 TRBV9 CASSVTSGDNEQFF TGTGCCAGCAGCGTAACTAGCGGAGACAATGAGCAGTTCTTC
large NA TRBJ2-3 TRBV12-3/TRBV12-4 CASSSGGGDTQYF TGTGCCAGCAGTTCCGGCGGCGGAGATACGCAGTATTTT
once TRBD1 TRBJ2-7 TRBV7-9 CASSPTDRGPYEQYF TGTGCCAGCAGCCCTACTGACAGGGGTCCTTACGAGCAGTACTTC
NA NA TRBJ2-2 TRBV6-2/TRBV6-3 CASLRDRGTGELFF TGTGCCAGCCTGAGGGACCGTGGGACCGGGGAGCTGTTTTTT
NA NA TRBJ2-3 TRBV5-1 CASSVGTSTDTQYF TGCGCCAGCAGCGTGGGGACTAGCACAGATACGCAGTATTTT
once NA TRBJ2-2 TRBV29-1 CSVDMGTTGELFF TGCAGCGTTGATATGGGTACCACCGGGGAGCTGTTTTTT
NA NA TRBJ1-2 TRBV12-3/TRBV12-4 CASSSQVAYYGYTF TGTGCCAGCAGTTCCCAGGTGGCTTACTATGGCTACACCTTC
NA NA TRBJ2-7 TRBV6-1 CASRTTGYSYEQYF TGTGCCAGCAGGACTACTGGGTACTCCTACGAGCAGTACTTC
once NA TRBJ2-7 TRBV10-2 CASRPGDSYEQYF TGCGCCAGCAGGCCTGGGGACTCCTACGAGCAGTACTTC
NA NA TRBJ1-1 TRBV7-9 CASSYDAGVEAFF TGTGCCAGCAGTTATGATGCAGGGGTCGAAGCTTTCTTT
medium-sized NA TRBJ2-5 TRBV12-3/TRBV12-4 CASSLMGARDGKETQYF TGTGCCAGCAGCCTAATGGGGGCCCGGGACGGCAAAGAGACCCAGTACTTC
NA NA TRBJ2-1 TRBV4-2 CASSSNRRDSRNEQFF TGTGCCAGCAGCTCTAATAGGAGGGACTCGCGCAATGAGCAGTTCTTC
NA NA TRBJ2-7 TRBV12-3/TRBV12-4 CASRIGGSAAYEQYF TGTGCCAGCAGAATAGGGGGGTCCGCGGCTTACGAGCAGTACTTC
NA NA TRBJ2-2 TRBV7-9 CASSLASTGELFF TGTGCCAGCAGCTTAGCCTCCACCGGGGAGCTGTTTTTT
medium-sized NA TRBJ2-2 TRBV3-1 CASSPEAGNTGELFF TGTGCCAGCAGCCCCGAAGCGGGGAACACCGGGGAGCTGTTTTTT
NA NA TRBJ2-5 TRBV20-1 CSTFQETQYF TGCAGTACGTTTCAAGAGACCCAGTACTTC
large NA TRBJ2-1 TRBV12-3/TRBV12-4 CASSLFDEQFF TGTGCCAGCAGTTTATTTGATGAGCAGTTCTTC
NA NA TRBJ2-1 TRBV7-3 CASSLGPGSSYNEQFF TGTGCCAGCAGCTTAGGCCCGGGGTCCTCCTACAATGAGCAGTTCTTC
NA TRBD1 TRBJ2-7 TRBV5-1 CASSSRPDRGYEQYF TGCGCCAGCAGCTCACGGCCGGACAGGGGCTACGAGCAGTACTTC
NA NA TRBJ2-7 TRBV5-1 CASSLGAGINYEQYF TGCGCCAGCAGCTTGGGGGCAGGGATAAACTACGAGCAGTACTTC
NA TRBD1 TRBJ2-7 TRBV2 CASSKTGYEQYF TGTGCCAGCAGTAAGACAGGGTACGAGCAGTACTTC
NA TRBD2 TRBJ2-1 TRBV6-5 CASRKRLAYTEQFF TGTGCCAGCAGGAAAAGACTAGCATACACTGAGCAGTTCTTC
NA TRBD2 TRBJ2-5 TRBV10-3 CATVGGVAGTGETQYF TGTGCCACCGTAGGTGGGGTAGCGGGAACCGGAGAGACCCAGTACTTC
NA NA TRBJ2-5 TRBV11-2 CASSYLGWAPGETQYF TGTGCCAGCAGCTACCTCGGTTGGGCGCCGGGGGAGACCCAGTACTTC
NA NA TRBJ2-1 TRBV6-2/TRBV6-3 CASTARLRDNEQFF TGTGCCAGCACCGCCAGGTTGCGAGACAATGAGCAGTTCTTC
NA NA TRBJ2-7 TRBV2 CASRGDSYEQYF TGTGCCAGCAGAGGGGACTCCTACGAGCAGTACTTC
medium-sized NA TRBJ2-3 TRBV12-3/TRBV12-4 CASSWLVDTQYF TGTGCCAGCAGTTGGTTAGTGGATACGCAGTATTTT
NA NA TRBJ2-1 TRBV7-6 CASSLGGMGNNEQFF TGTGCCAGCAGCTTAGGGGGAATGGGTAACAATGAGCAGTTCTTC
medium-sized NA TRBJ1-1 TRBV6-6 CASVINTEAFF TGTGCCAGCGTGATCAACACTGAAGCTTTCTTT